The present T cell receptor (beta chain) was sequenced within a study of blood T cell repertoires in COVID-19. As processed by the authors: From reference gene primer amplification, estimates of nucleated cell counts were derived. TCRdb keeps only in-frame clones here, not all; method: immunoSEQ multiplex PCR. The DNA gave D and trimming, while V, J and clone size come from that table. The sample yields tens of thousands of clones, over 65% seen once. This CDR3 contains 16 residues. The J segment lost 4 bases and the V segment lost 4 bases, leaving 6 bases of the junction unmatched. Germline CDR1 and CDR2: KGHSH and LQKENI.

This sequence was found in an older woman with acute or convalescent COVID-19. J is TRBJ2-3 and V is TRBV18; the match to TRBD2 covers 12 bases. Sample: peripheral blood. The CDR3 is CASSLSTSGGSDTQYF. CDR3 nucleotide sequence: TGTGCCAGCTCACTATCGACTAGCGGGGGATCAGATACGCAGTATTTT.